Here is one T cell receptor (beta chain) with its context. Germline V gene data show CDR1 as ENHRY and CDR2 as SYGVKD. This CDR3 is 16 amino acids long. Losses at the gene ends were 5 bases for V and 4 bases for J; bases not matched to a gene: 6. This table comes from immunoSEQ multiplex PCR, and its TCRdb copy is limited to in-frame clones, with some not included. Of roughly 220,000 clones listed, around 87% are singletons. Assignment of participants to cohorts was predicated upon participant-reported clinical history. This record belongs to a study of blood T cell repertoires in COVID-19. The material sequenced was PBMCs or T cells enriched from blood (not recorded which). The source of this sequence is a man aged 30 to 39 who had been exposed to COVID-19. V and J are TRBV10-3 and TRBJ1-3; 12 bases match TRBD1. CDR3 amino acids: CAISPWDRGQGNTIYF. For the CDR3, the DNA is TGTGCCATCAGTCCCTGGGACAGGGGGCAAGGAAACACCATATATTTT.